These T cell receptor beta chains were read from a single sample in a study of blood T cells in healthy people across ages. TCRdb analysed the 5' RACE reads with MiXCR anew, one entry per CDR3 protein. The sample lists 1.5 million to 2 million distinct CDR3 sequences, roughly 27% occurring once. Sample: blood. The receptors here all came from a woman aged 25 to 39 in good health. The CDR3 runs from the conserved cysteine through the conserved F or W. The order of the fields is clone size, V gene, D gene, J gene, CDR3 protein, CDR3 DNA. A D gene is named only where the DNA matches it firmly. The listing skips clone size in some rows; elsewhere it reads once, few, many or a size class.

>NA|TRBV7-9|NA|TRBJ2-6
CASSPWLSGANVLTF
TGTGCCAGCAGCCCGTGGTTGAGCGGGGCCAACGTCCTGACTTTC
>NA|TRBV7-2|TRBD2|TRBJ2-5
CASSQSGGTSTDTQYF
TGTGCCAGCAGCCAAAGCGGGGGCACTAGCACAGATACGCAGTACTTC
>few|TRBV7-9|TRBD2|TRBJ2-1
CASSYLGLAGGRDEQFF
TGTGCCAGCAGCTATTTGGGACTAGCGGGAGGGAGGGATGAGCAGTTCTTC
>few|TRBV20-1|TRBD2|TRBJ2-5
CSARSASGGFGSNVETQYF
TGCAGTGCTAGATCGGCTAGCGGGGGGTTTGGATCAAATGTAGAGACCCAGTACTTC
>few|TRBV25-1|NA|TRBJ1-1
CASSHFSGRNEAFF
TGTGCCAGCAGTCATTTTAGCGGGCGTAATGAAGCTTTCTTT
>few|TRBV5-1|NA|TRBJ2-1
CASSLVQASSYNEQFF
TGCGCCAGCAGCTTGGTACAGGCCAGCTCCTACAATGAGCAGTTCTTC
>NA|TRBV7-7|NA|TRBJ2-5
CASSSSPSPGEETQYF
TGTGCCAGCAGCTCCAGCCCGTCTCCCGGGGAAGAGACCCAGTACTTC
>NA|TRBV5-1|TRBD1|TRBJ2-3
CASSSSGQGAIDTQYF
TGCGCCAGCAGCTCCTCCGGGCAGGGGGCAATAGATACGCAGTATTTT
>NA|TRBV28|TRBD1|TRBJ1-5
CASSSRGQGMNQPQHF
TGTGCCAGCAGTTCGCGGGGACAGGGGATGAACCAGCCCCAGCATTTT
>few|TRBV20-1|TRBD1|TRBJ2-3
CSAADRATDTQYF
TGCAGTGCTGCCGACAGGGCCACAGATACGCAGTATTTT
>few|TRBV2|NA|TRBJ2-7
CASSASNVRSSEQYF
TGTGCCAGCAGTGCATCTAACGTTCGAAGCAGCGAGCAGTACTTC
>NA|TRBV28|TRBD2|TRBJ2-7
CASSWRGDYEQYF
TGTGCCAGCAGTTGGCGGGGGGACTACGAGCAGTACTTC
>NA|TRBV6-6|NA|TRBJ1-5
CASSHGTSNQPQHF
TGTGCCAGCAGCCACGGGACCTCGAATCAGCCCCAGCATTTT
>NA|TRBV7-2|TRBD2|TRBJ2-1
CANSSGGLAGGHEQFF
TGTGCCAACAGCTCGGGCGGACTAGCGGGGGGGCATGAGCAGTTCTTC
>NA|TRBV20-1|NA|TRBJ2-5
CSTMGREETQYF
TGCAGTACTATGGGACGGGAAGAGACCCAGTACTTC
>many|TRBV4-1|NA|TRBJ1-5
CASSPRTYASNQPQHF
TGCGCCAGCAGCCCCAGGACGTACGCAAGCAATCAGCCCCAGCATTTT
>NA|TRBV29-1|NA|TRBJ2-7
CSVEDSEYYEQYF
TGCAGCGTTGAGGATAGTGAATACTACGAGCAGTACTTC
>NA|TRBV5-1|TRBD2|TRBJ2-4
CASRSGLEIKNIQYF
TGCGCCAGCAGGTCGGGACTAGAAATCAAAAACATTCAGTACTTC
>NA|TRBV6-2/TRBV6-3|NA|TRBJ2-1
CASSYRNTYNEQFF
TGTGCCAGCAGTTACCGTAACACCTACAATGAGCAGTTCTTC
>NA|TRBV7-2|TRBD1|TRBJ1-1
CASSLRQGIRGTEAFF
TGTGCCAGCAGCCTACGACAGGGGATCAGGGGGACTGAAGCTTTCTTT
>few|TRBV5-5|NA|TRBJ2-1
CASSGAGSNNEQFF
TGTGCCAGCAGCGGCGCCGGGTCGAACAATGAGCAGTTCTTC
>many|TRBV7-9|TRBD1|TRBJ2-7
CASNRLETGSSYEQYF
TGTGCCAGCAACCGGCTGGAGACAGGGAGCTCCTACGAGCAGTACTTC
>few|TRBV20-1|TRBD2|TRBJ2-5
CSALGAGGGQETQYF
TGCAGTGCCTTGGGCGCGGGAGGCGGGCAAGAGACCCAGTACTTC
>NA|TRBV5-1|TRBD2|TRBJ2-3
CASSSSGGSFATDTQYF
TGCGCCAGCAGCTCTAGCGGGGGGTCCTTCGCGACAGATACGCAGTATTTT
>many|TRBV12-3/TRBV12-4|NA|TRBJ1-5
CASSPRIQYSNQPQHF
TGTGCCAGCAGTCCCCGGATACAATATAGCAATCAGCCCCAGCATTTT
>NA|TRBV20-1|TRBD2|TRBJ2-1
CSARRAGGQETQFF
TGCAGTGCCCGACGAGCGGGGGGGCAAGAGACCCAGTTCTTC
>NA|TRBV2|TRBD2|TRBJ2-5
CASSGGGRARETQYF
TGTGCCAGCAGTGGAGGTGGGAGGGCCCGGGAGACCCAGTACTTC
>NA|TRBV12-3/TRBV12-4|TRBD2|TRBJ2-1
CASSVRLGLAGFHNEQFF
TGTGCCAGCAGTGTGCGACTCGGGCTAGCGGGGTTCCACAATGAGCAGTTCTTC
>once|TRBV9|NA|TRBJ2-1
CASAPLVGSYNEQFF
TGTGCCAGCGCACCCCTAGTAGGCTCCTACAATGAGCAGTTCTTC
>many|TRBV9|NA|TRBJ2-7
CASSAGNGFDGRYEQYF
TGTGCCAGCAGCGCCGGGAACGGGTTCGATGGGCGATACGAGCAGTACTTC
>many|TRBV6-2/TRBV6-3|NA|TRBJ2-7
CASKRGRGVYEQYF
TGTGCCAGCAAGCGGGGCAGGGGGGTCTACGAGCAGTACTTC
>few|TRBV3-1|NA|TRBJ1-1
CASSQVAFWGAYTEAFF
TGTGCCAGCAGCCAAGTGGCCTTTTGGGGGGCGTACACTGAAGCTTTCTTT
>few|TRBV7-9|NA|TRBJ1-1
CASSPPGVGNTEAFF
TGTGCCAGCAGCCCCCCAGGGGTAGGAAACACTGAAGCTTTCTTT
>NA|TRBV27|TRBD2|TRBJ2-2
CASSGKRGGPGELFF
TGTGCCAGCAGCGGGAAGCGGGGGGGACCCGGGGAGCTGTTTTTT
>few|TRBV21-1|NA|TRBJ2-1
CASSKARRGRADEQFF
TGTGCCAGCAGCAAAGCGCGGCGCGGGAGGGCGGATGAGCAGTTCTTC
>many|TRBV29-1|TRBD1|TRBJ2-1
CSVGTGTGQRGEQFF
TGCAGCGTGGGGACCGGGACAGGACAACGGGGTGAGCAGTTCTTC
>many|TRBV29-1|NA|TRBJ2-4
CSVAPWGKNIQYF
TGCAGCGTTGCCCCATGGGGCAAAAACATTCAGTACTTC
>NA|TRBV9|NA|TRBJ2-2
CASSVQGNTGELFF
TGTGCCAGCAGCGTCCAGGGCAACACCGGGGAGCTGTTTTTT
>NA|TRBV7-9|NA|TRBJ2-4
CASSKTQGTGNIQYF
TGTGCCAGCAGCAAAACACAGGGAACTGGGAACATTCAGTACTTC
>NA|TRBV5-1|NA|TRBJ2-7
CASGRAVTLSDEQYF
TGCGCCAGCGGCCGCGCCGTTACTCTCTCTGACGAGCAGTACTTC
>NA|TRBV6-5|NA|TRBJ2-7
CASIRGYEQYF
TGTGCCAGCATTCGGGGCTACGAGCAGTACTTC
>NA|TRBV6-4|NA|TRBJ2-2
CASSREQGTGELFF
TGTGCCAGCAGCCGGGAGCAGGGCACCGGGGAGCTGTTTTTT